These 25 T cell receptor beta chains came from one sample sequenced in a study of siplizumab effects on memory and regulatory T cells. Using immunoSEQ multiplex PCR, the repertoire was profiled, and TCRdb retains in-frame clones only, with some absent. This table holds some 100,000 clones, 85% to 95% found once. Sequenced sample: non-Treg CD4+ T cells sorted from blood. These receptors were obtained from a human donor in good health.

The chain uses TRBV4-1 and TRBJ1-4; TRBD1 might be the D (6 bases). Germline V gene data show CDR1 as MGHRA and CDR2 as YSYEKL. CDR3 size: 15 residues. Trimming removed 3 bases at V and 8 bases at J, with 16 bases between. CDR3 nucleotides: TGCGCCAGCAGCCAGCCACAGGGCGGTGGGGAAAAACTGTTTTTT. Protein sequence: CASSQPQGGGEKLFF.

V usage is TRBV5-6 and J usage is TRBJ2-3, with 8 nucleotides matching TRBD2. Germline lookup yields CDR1 SGHDT and CDR2 YYEEEE. CDR3 size: 15 residues. With 3 bases clipped from V and 6 bases from J, the junction kept 9 bases outside the gene matches. CDR3 sequence (DNA): TGTGCCAGCAGCTCCGGACTAGCTAGGCGGGATACGCAGTATTTT. It is translated as CASSSGLARRDTQYF. Combining the CDR3 with reference TRBV5-6 and TRBJ2-3 gives the whole variable domain DAGVTQSPTHLIKTRGQQVTLRCSPKSGHDTVSWYQQALGQGPQFIFQYYEEEERQRGNFPDRFSGHQFPNYSSELNVNALLLGDSALYLCASSSGLARRDTQYFGPGTRLTVL.

The J gene is TRBJ2-7, the V gene TRBV20-1; no clear D. V was trimmed by 4 bases and J by 1 base, leaving 5 bases between them. The germline gives CDR1 DFQATT, CDR2 SNEGSKA (reference sequence). The CDR3 has 11 amino acids. CDR3 bases: TGCAGTGCTACCGGTTCCTACGAGCAGTACTTC. It yields the protein CSATGSYEQYF.

This chain links TRBV27 with TRBJ1-2, with 8 bases that match TRBD1. The junction had 5 bases not matched to a gene; V was cut back by 5 bases and J by 0 bases. The CDR3 has 15 residues. Germline CDR1 MNHEY, CDR2 SMNVEV (reference sequence). CDR3 in amino acids: CASSLKTGANYGYTF. The CDR3 bases are TGTGCCAGCAGTCTAAAGACAGGGGCTAACTATGGCTACACCTTC.

This chain joins TRBV19 and TRBJ2-7, with D possibly TRBD1 on 6 matching bases. V lost 5 bases and J lost 0, with 8 bases in between. This CDR3 contains 13 residues. Germline assignment: CDR1 LNHDA and CDR2 SQIVND (reference sequence). CDR3 residues: CASSRQASYEQYF. CDR3 DNA: TGTGCCAGTAGTCGACAGGCCTCCTACGAGCAGTACTTC.

The rearrangement uses TRBV19 and TRBJ1-5; D is unclear. V was cut by 3 bases and J by 3 bases, with 9 bases left in between. Germline CDR1 LNHDA, CDR2 SQIVND (reference sequence). This CDR3 is built from 14 residues. The CDR3 sequence: CASSINTDNQPQHF. CDR3 bases: TGTGCCAGTAGTATCAACACAGACAATCAGCCCCAGCATTTT.

The chain joins TRBV28 to TRBJ2-3; 8 positions agree with TRBD2. The CDR3 runs 17 residues. Germline V gene sequence: CDR1 MDHEN, CDR2 SYDVKM. V lost 7 bases to trimming and J lost 2 bases; unmatched junction nucleotides: 14. The CDR3 region is CASMGWGSGAYTDTQYF. Here the CDR3 DNA reads TGTGCCAGCATGGGATGGGGTAGCGGGGCTTACACAGATACGCAGTATTTT.

The V gene is TRBV5-1, the J gene TRBJ2-7; perhaps TRBD1 as D (10 bases). Germline V lookup: CDR1 SGHRS, CDR2 YFSETQ. The CDR3 spans 18 residues. The germline V and J ends were trimmed by 4 bases and 7 bases, with 30 bases remaining between them. The CDR3 bases are TGCGCCAGCAGCCTCGACAGGGGGCTAGCGGGAAAACCGCGAGAGCAGTACTTC. Amino acid sequence: CASSLDRGLAGKPREQYF.

The gene calls are TRBV7-9 and TRBJ1-5; weak D call: TRBD1 (5 bases). Trimming removed 2 bases from V and 3 bases from J, with 20 bases in between. The CDR3 extends over 18 amino acids. Germline V gene data show CDR1 as SEHNR and CDR2 as FQNEAQ (reference sequence). The CDR3 here is CASSLRGPRIYLNQPQHF. For the CDR3, the DNA is TGTGCCAGCAGCTTACGGGGACCTAGGATTTACCTCAATCAGCCCCAGCATTTT.

J is TRBJ1-4 and V is TRBV28, with 7 bases aligning to TRBD1. This CDR3 comprises 15 residues. V was clipped by 5 bases and J by 3 bases; unmatched bases: 6. Germline assignment: CDR1 MDHEN and CDR2 SYDVKM. CDR3 in amino acids: CASSPTGRANEKLFF. In DNA form, the CDR3 reads TGTGCCAGCAGTCCGACAGGGAGGGCTAATGAAAAACTGTTTTTT.

The gene calls are TRBV7-2 and TRBJ1-5, with 9 bases identical to TRBD1. The J segment lost 0 bases and the V segment lost 6 bases, leaving 3 bases of the junction unmatched. The CDR3 consists of 15 residues. Germline V gene sequence: CDR1 SGHTA, CDR2 FQGNSA. This chain's CDR3 is CASRGQGLSNQPQHF. The CDR3 DNA reads as TGTGCCAGCAGGGGACAGGGACTTAGCAATCAGCCCCAGCATTTT.

CDR3 protein: CASSFGDRAVDTQYF. As DNA, the CDR3 is TGTGCCAGCAGCTTTGGGGACAGGGCGGTAGATACGCAGTATTTT. This chain connects TRBV5-5 to TRBJ2-3; the match to TRBD1 covers 9 bases. V lost 2 bases and J lost 5; bases outside the gene matches: 6. CDR3 length equals 15 residues. Germline V gene data show CDR1 as SGHKS and CDR2 as YYEKEE (reference sequence). Combining the CDR3 with reference TRBV5-5 and TRBJ2-3 gives the whole variable domain DAGVTQSPTHLIKTRGQQVTLRCSPISGHKSVSWYQQVLGQGPQFIFQYYEKEERGRGNFPDRFSARQFPNYSSELNVNALLLGDSALYLCASSFGDRAVDTQYFGPGTRLTVL.

V is TRBV19 and J is TRBJ2-2; 8 bases align to TRBD2. The CDR3 totals 16 residues. Germline values: CDR1 LNHDA, CDR2 SQIVND (reference sequence). V was clipped by 4 bases and J by 5 bases; unmatched bases: 9. DNA for the CDR3: TGTGCCAGTAGTAAGAGCGGGAGTCGATTTACCGGGGAGCTGTTTTTT. Protein: CASSKSGSRFTGELFF. The variable domain in full, with the rest retrieved from reference TRBV19 and TRBJ2-2, is DGGITQSPKYLFRKEGQNVTLSCEQNLNHDAMYWYRQDPGQGLRLIYYSQIVNDFQKGDIAEGYSVSREKKESFPLTVTSAQKNPTAFYLCASSKSGSRFTGELFFGEGSRLTVL.

The chain employs TRBV2 and TRBJ2-5; 7 nucleotides line up with TRBD2. Germline CDR1 and CDR2: SNHLY and FYNNEI. The junction had 14 bases not matched to a gene; V was cut back by 9 bases and J by 4 bases. The CDR3 consists of 15 residues. CDR3: CASGLAGDDRETQYF. The DNA of the CDR3 is TGTGCCAGTGGCCTCGCGGGGGACGATCGAGAGACCCAGTACTTC.

CDR3: CASSLAGIRTGELFF. The CDR3 bases are TGTGCCAGCAGCTTAGCGGGAATTCGAACCGGGGAGCTGTTTTTT. The chain is built from TRBV7-2 and TRBJ2-2; D is uncertain. With 0 bases removed from V and 5 bases from J, the gap between germline ends came to 10 bases. Per the germline V gene, CDR1 is SGHTA and CDR2 is FQGNSA. There are 15 residues in the CDR3.

The chain links TRBV5-5 to TRBJ2-7; TRBD2 aligns across 7 bases. The CDR3 contains 15 residues. Trimming at V came to 4 bases and at J to 3 bases, leaving 10 bases not matched to a gene. The V gene's germline CDR1 is SGHKS and CDR2 YYEKEE (reference sequence). The CDR3 coding sequence is TGTGCCAGCAGCCCGGGGAGCGGGATGATCTACGAGCAGTACTTC. Amino acids: CASSPGSGMIYEQYF. The variable domain in full, completed from reference TRBV5-5 and TRBJ2-7, reads DAGVTQSPTHLIKTRGQQVTLRCSPISGHKSVSWYQQVLGQGPQFIFQYYEKEERGRGNFPDRFSARQFPNYSSELNVNALLLGDSALYLCASSPGSGMIYEQYFGPGTRLTVT.

The chain carries TRBV27 and TRBJ1-1; D is unclear. The germline V and J ends were trimmed by 6 bases and 4 bases, with 18 bases remaining between them. CDR1 and CDR2 from the germline V gene are MNHEY and SMNVEV (reference sequence). This CDR3 comprises 15 residues. CDR3 sequence: CASSLDTIPGTEAFF. CDR3 in DNA: TGTGCCAGCAGCCTAGACACCATACCGGGCACTGAAGCTTTCTTT.

The chain has TRBV28 and TRBJ2-7; no clear D. The V gene lost 7 bases and the J gene lost 5 bases, with 18 bases spanning the gap. This CDR3 comprises 14 residues. Germline CDR1 is MDHEN and CDR2 is SYDVKM. The CDR3 DNA follows: TGTGCCAGCAAACCAGTGTGGGTAAGAGACGAGCAGTACTTC. This sequence encodes CASKPVWVRDEQYF.

This chain connects TRBV27 to TRBJ2-3; tentative D call: TRBD2 (5 bases). The CDR3 is 15 amino acids. V gave up 4 bases and J gave up 3 bases, with 14 bases separating them. CDR1 and CDR2 from the germline V gene are MNHEY and SMNVEV (reference sequence). The CDR3 sequence: CASSSNPWRTDTQYF. For the CDR3, the DNA is TGTGCCAGCAGTTCGAACCCGTGGAGGACAGATACGCAGTATTTT.

The chain links TRBV7-9 to TRBJ1-4, with D unclear. V lost 3 bases to trimming and J lost 1 base, with 6 bases between them. The CDR3 sequence is 14 residues long. In germline, CDR1 is SEHNR, CDR2 FQNEAQ (reference sequence). Written as DNA, the CDR3 is TGTGCCAGCAGCTTCCCGGAAACTAATGAAAAACTGTTTTTT. Residues: CASSFPETNEKLFF.

The chain combines TRBV2 with TRBJ2-3; D gene ambiguous. Trimming took off 3 bases at V and 9 bases at J, with 10 bases between the two ends. Germline assignment: CDR1 SNHLY and CDR2 FYNNEI. CDR3 length: 12 amino acids. The CDR3 loop is CASSDDLTTQYF. CDR3 bases: TGTGCCAGCAGTGATGATCTTACGACGCAGTATTTT. The variable domain in full, completed from reference TRBV2 and TRBJ2-3, reads EPEVTQTPSHQVTQMGQEVILRCVPISNHLYFYWYRQILGQKVEFLVSFYNNEISEKSEIFDDQFSVERPDGSNFTLKIRSTKLEDSAMYFCASSDDLTTQYFGPGTRLTVL.

This chain uses TRBV9 with TRBJ1-1; TRBD1 agrees at 9 bases. The CDR3 runs to 14 residues. The germline V gene encodes CDR1 SGDLS and CDR2 YYNGEE. Losses at the gene ends were 0 bases for V and 6 bases for J; bases not matched to a gene: 3. The CDR3, as DNA: TGTGCCAGCAGCGTAGTACAGGGGGCGGCTGAAGCTTTCTTT. Translation: CASSVVQGAAEAFF.

V usage is TRBV5-1 and J usage is TRBJ2-1; 10 positions match TRBD2. The CDR3 has 14 residues. Germline V gives CDR1 SGHRS, CDR2 YFSETQ. With V trimmed by 4 bases and J by 8 bases, 6 bases remained unmatched. CDR3: CASSKGLATDEQFF. The DNA of the CDR3 is TGCGCCAGCAGCAAGGGACTAGCGACGGATGAGCAGTTCTTC.

DNA of the CDR3: TGCGCCAGCAGCTTGGGACAGGGGAGCTCTGGAAACACCATATATTTT. This encodes CASSLGQGSSGNTIYF. This chain links TRBV5-1 with TRBJ1-3; TRBD1 agrees at 8 bases. The CDR3 has 16 residues. V lost 0 bases and J lost 0; bases outside the gene matches: 2. Germline V gene data show CDR1 as SGHRS and CDR2 as YFSETQ.

Points on this clone: Other DNA sequences in the same sample also yield this CDR3. The V call is TRBV6-6, the J call TRBJ2-7; 12 nucleotides align to TRBD1. The V segment lost 6 bases and the J segment 6 bases; nucleotides outside the gene matches: 6. The germline CDR1 and CDR2 sequences are MNHNY and SVGAGI (reference sequence). The CDR3 loop spans 14 amino acids. In nucleotides, the CDR3 is TGTGCCAGCAGCCGGGACAGGGGGCTCTCCGAGCAGTACTTC. As protein: CASSRDRGLSEQYF.